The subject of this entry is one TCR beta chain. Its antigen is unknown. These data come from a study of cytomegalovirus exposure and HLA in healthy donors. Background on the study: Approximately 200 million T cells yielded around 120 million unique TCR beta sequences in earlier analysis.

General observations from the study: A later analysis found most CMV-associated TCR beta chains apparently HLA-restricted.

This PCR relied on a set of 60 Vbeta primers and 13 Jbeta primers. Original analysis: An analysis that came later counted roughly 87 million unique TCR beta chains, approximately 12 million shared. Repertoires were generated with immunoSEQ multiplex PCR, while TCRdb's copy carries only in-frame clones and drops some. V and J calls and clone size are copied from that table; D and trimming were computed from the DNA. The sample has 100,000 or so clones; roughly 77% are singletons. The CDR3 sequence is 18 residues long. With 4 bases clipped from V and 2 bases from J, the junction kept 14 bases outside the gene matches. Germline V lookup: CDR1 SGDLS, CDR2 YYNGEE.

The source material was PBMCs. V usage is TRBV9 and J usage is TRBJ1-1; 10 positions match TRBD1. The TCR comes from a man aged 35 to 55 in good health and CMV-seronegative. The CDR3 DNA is TGTGCCAGCAGCTCACCCCCCGGGACAGGGGTGGGAAACACTGAAGCTTTCTTT. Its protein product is CASSSPPGTGVGNTEAFF.